One sample yielded the 17 T cell receptor beta chains listed below, sequenced in a study of shared clonotypes between healthy human individuals. Naive CD8 cells comprised CD45RO-negative, CCR7-positively selected cells, excluding terminally differentiated effector memory CD45RA+ cells. Clones were read by immunoSEQ multiplex PCR, and TCRdb kept only the in-frame ones, dropping some. The sample has around 1.9 million clones; just under 95% are singletons. Sequencing was carried out using naive CD8+ T cells from PBMCs. The source of these receptors is a man aged 18 to 29 in good health. Some clones in this sample may be carry-over from other donors' samples.

The chain couples TRBV29-1 to TRBJ2-5, with TRBD2 identical over 8 bases. Germline CDR1 and CDR2: SQVTM and ANQGSEA. CDR3 length: 15 residues. The trim removed 5 bases at V and 3 bases at J, leaving 11 bases unmatched. The CDR3 DNA follows: TGCAGCGTTAGAGATAACCCCGGGAGGGAAGAGACCCAGTACTTC. This encodes CSVRDNPGREETQYF.

The V and J genes are TRBV27 and TRBJ2-1; tentatively, D is TRBD2 (6 bases). Germline V lookup: CDR1 MNHEY, CDR2 SMNVEV (reference sequence). Trimming pared 8 bases from V and 1 base from J, leaving 15 bases between. The CDR3 spans 15 residues. In DNA, the CDR3 is TGTGCCAGCGGACGGGGGAGTAGTTCCTACAATGAGCAGTTCTTC. It codes for CASGRGSSSYNEQFF.

The chain uses TRBV6-5 and TRBJ2-7; a possible D gene is TRBD1 (5 bases). This CDR3 comprises 14 residues. Germline V lookup: CDR1 MNHEY, CDR2 SVGAGI. With 7 bases removed from V and 2 bases from J, the gap between germline ends came to 15 bases. The CDR3 reads CASILWGPPYEQYF. DNA of the CDR3: TGTGCCAGCATCCTGTGGGGCCCTCCCTACGAGCAGTACTTC.

V gene TRBV7-7 combines with J gene TRBJ2-1; D possibly matches TRBD1 or TRBD2 (6 bases each). The CDR3 is made up of 18 amino acids. Trimming removed 1 base at V and 4 bases at J, with 20 bases between. Germline V gene data show CDR1 as SSHAT and CDR2 as FNYEAQ (reference sequence). For the CDR3, the DNA is TGTGCCAGCAGCTTAGTTTCAACAGGGAGGACTCCATACAATGAGCAGTTCTTC. This translates into CASSLVSTGRTPYNEQFF.

The rearrangement uses TRBV27 and TRBJ1-6, with 8 bases lining up with TRBD1. With 7 bases clipped from V and 6 bases from J, the junction kept 5 bases outside the gene matches. Germline V gene data show CDR1 as MNHEY and CDR2 as SMNVEV (reference sequence). This CDR3 has 14 amino acids. The CDR3 protein is CASTPGGSNSPLHF. The CDR3 nucleotides read TGTGCCAGCACTCCAGGGGGCAGTAATTCACCCCTCCACTTT.

The V call is TRBV28, the J call TRBJ1-2, with 11 bases aligning to TRBD1. V shed 8 bases and J 3 bases; nucleotides not matched to a gene: 5. The CDR3 covers 14 residues. Germline CDR1 reads MDHEN; CDR2 reads SYDVKM. CDR3 nucleotides: TGTGCCAGCTGGCGGACAGGGGGCTACTATGGCTACACCTTC. This sequence encodes CASWRTGGYYGYTF.

The chain couples TRBV28 to TRBJ2-1, with D unclear. CDR3 length equals 12 residues. CDR1 and CDR2 from the germline V gene are MDHEN and SYDVKM. The V gene lost 5 bases and the J gene lost 5 bases, with 7 bases spanning the gap. The CDR3 loop reads CASSPLNNEQFF. The CDR3 DNA reads TGTGCCAGCAGTCCACTCAACAATGAGCAGTTCTTC.

This rearrangement joins TRBV5-4 to TRBJ2-7, with 7 bases matching TRBD2. The V segment lost 1 base and the J segment 6 bases; nucleotides outside the gene matches: 13. The CDR3 has 16 amino acids. Germline V gene sequence: CDR1 SGHNT, CDR2 YYREEE (reference sequence). CDR3 residues: CASSLLVAGVSSEQYF. CDR3 bases: TGTGCCAGCAGCTTGTTAGTGGCGGGAGTGTCGAGCGAGCAGTACTTC.

The V and J genes are TRBV10-3 and TRBJ2-1; 7 bases are a match to TRBD1. CDR3 size: 15 residues. Trimming cost V 4 bases and J 10 bases; bases outside gene matches: 13. Germline V gene sequence: CDR1 ENHRY, CDR2 SYGVKD. The CDR3 reads CAISALTGITGEQFF. Written as DNA, the CDR3 is TGTGCCATCAGTGCCCTGACAGGGATTACAGGAGAGCAGTTCTTC.

Notes on this clone: Other DNA sequences in this sample translate to the same CDR3. The chain has TRBV6-5 and TRBJ2-7; either TRBD1 or TRBD2 may supply D (5 bases each). CDR1 is MNHEY, CDR2 SVGAGI, per germline. V was cut by 0 bases and J by 0 bases, with 12 bases left in between. The length of the CDR3 is 16 residues. CDR3 sequence: CASSYSAGTSSYEQYF. The CDR3 nucleotides read TGTGCCAGCAGTTACTCGGCAGGGACCAGCTCCTACGAGCAGTACTTC.

V is TRBV6-6 and J is TRBJ2-1; D assignment may be TRBD1 or TRBD2 (5 bases each). CDR3 length equals 16 residues. CDR1 and CDR2 from the germline V gene are MNHNY and SVGAGI (reference sequence). Deletions cut 8 bases from V and 2 bases from J, with 19 bases between. The CDR3, as DNA: TGTGCCAGCGGTTGGGGGAGCCAGTCCCCCTACAATGAGCAGTTCTTC. Amino acids: CASGWGSQSPYNEQFF.

The table lists this clone with a count of one. V usage is TRBV7-7 and J usage is TRBJ2-1, with D tentatively TRBD1 (6 bases). Germline V CDR1 and CDR2: SSHAT, FNYEAQ (reference sequence). The V end lost 5 bases, the J end lost 0 bases, and 14 bases lay between the germline ends. CDR3 length equals 16 residues. In DNA, the CDR3 is TGTGCCAGCAGCCTGACAACAGGGAACTCCTACAATGAGCAGTTCTTC. Translated: CASSLTTGNSYNEQFF. The complete variable domain, with remaining parts taken from reference TRBV7-7 and TRBJ2-1, reads GAGVSQSPRYKVTKRGQDVTLRCDPISSHATLYWYQQALGQGPEFLTYFNYEAQPDKSGLPSDRFSAERPEGSISTLTIQRTEQRDSAMYRCASSLTTGNSYNEQFFGPGTRLTVL.

About this clone: The sample contains more than one DNA sequence encoding this CDR3. This chain uses TRBV4-3 with TRBJ2-5; D not resolved. Trimming left V 0 bases short and J 5 bases short, with 7 bases between. The CDR3 is made up of 13 amino acids. CDR1 and CDR2 from the germline V gene are LGHNA and YSLEER. The CDR3 protein is CASSQDVEETQYF. In DNA, the CDR3 is TGCGCCAGCAGCCAAGATGTCGAGGAGACCCAGTACTTC.

The chain uses TRBV6-1 and TRBJ2-7, with 9 bases fitting TRBD1. CDR3 length: 14 amino acids. J lost 5 bases, V lost 8 bases, and 10 bases had no gene match. Germline CDR1 reads MNHNS; CDR2 reads SASEGT. CDR3 sequence reads: CASGEGQGGHEQYF. The CDR3 DNA reads as TGTGCCAGCGGCGAGGGACAGGGAGGCCACGAGCAGTACTTC.

The chain joins TRBV29-1 to TRBJ2-7; 7 bases map to TRBD2. The CDR3 sequence is 14 residues long. Losses at the gene ends were 2 bases for V and 0 bases for J; bases not matched to a gene: 4. Germline assignment: CDR1 SQVTM and CDR2 ANQGSEA. The CDR3 is CSVETGGSSYEQYF. CDR3 coding DNA: TGCAGCGTTGAAACGGGCGGGAGCTCCTACGAGCAGTACTTC.

V and J are TRBV9 and TRBJ2-1, with D hard to call. This CDR3 region has 14 residues. Germline V gives CDR1 SGDLS, CDR2 YYNGEE. The ends were cut back, 3 bases at V and 2 bases at J, with 9 bases in the middle. CDR3 sequence: CASSGPSPYNEQFF. Here the CDR3 DNA reads TGTGCCAGCAGCGGGCCGTCGCCCTACAATGAGCAGTTCTTC.

V and J are TRBV28 and TRBJ2-1; D is undetermined. With 7 bases removed from V and 0 bases from J, the gap between germline ends came to 13 bases. CDR1 and CDR2 (germline): MDHEN, SYDVKM. The CDR3 covers 15 residues. The DNA for the CDR3 is TGTGCCAGCAACTTAGACCGAAGCTCCTACAATGAGCAGTTCTTC. Its translation is CASNLDRSSYNEQFF.